The 32 T cell receptor beta chains in this list originate from one sample, sequenced in a study of blood T cell repertoires in COVID-19. Clones were read by immunoSEQ multiplex PCR, and TCRdb kept only the in-frame ones, dropping some. The table shows more than 95,000 clones, with less than 80% occurring only once. Sequenced input: peripheral blood. These receptors all stem from a man aged 50 to 59 with acute or convalescent COVID-19.

The chain couples TRBV4-2 to TRBJ1-4, with 8 nucleotides matching TRBD1. The CDR3 consists of 18 residues. Per the germline V gene, CDR1 is LGHNA and CDR2 is YNFKEQ. Germline trimming cut 4 bases from V and 5 bases from J; bases unmatched to any gene: 15. CDR3 loop: CASSRRSRTGPGNEKLFF. In DNA, the CDR3 is TGTGCCAGCAGCCGCAGGTCCAGGACAGGGCCTGGGAATGAAAAACTGTTTTTT.

The chain combines TRBV24-1 with TRBJ2-2; D is undetermined. This CDR3 has 13 residues. Between the trimmed V and J ends, which lost 9 bases and 2 bases, there was a span of 9 bases. Germline values: CDR1 KGHDR, CDR2 SFDVKD. The CDR3 bases are TGTGCCACCTCGTCAGTCAACACCGGGGAGCTGTTTTTT. Protein product: CATSSVNTGELFF.

J is TRBJ2-3 and V is TRBV9; 8 positions match TRBD2. V was clipped by 0 bases and J by 3 bases; unmatched bases: 3. There are 15 residues in the CDR3. The germline V gene encodes CDR1 SGDLS and CDR2 YYNGEE. The CDR3 region is CASSVEERETDTQYF. The CDR3 DNA reads as TGTGCCAGCAGCGTAGAGGAGCGGGAGACAGATACGCAGTATTTT.

Note on this clone: The limits of the CDR3 on the DNA are not certain, so only TCRdb's listed CDR3 is given. The gene calls are TRBV21-1 and TRBJ1-1; the DNA was not used to check the table's D call, TRBD1. TRBV21-1 is classified as a pseudogene. The CDR3 is 14 residues long, ends included. CDR3 loop: CASSNWGLGTEAFF.

The chain couples TRBV18 to TRBJ2-2; TRBD2 is a possible D gene (6 bases). The ends were cut back, 2 bases at V and 7 bases at J, with 8 bases in the middle. Germline-derived CDR1 and CDR2 are KGHSH and LQKENI. The CDR3 is 13 residues long. CDR3 loop: CASSPREDGELFF. For the CDR3, the DNA is TGTGCCAGCTCACCAAGGGAGGACGGGGAGCTGTTTTTT.

J is TRBJ2-2 and V is TRBV5-1; 7 bases fit TRBD1. Germline V lookup: CDR1 SGHRS, CDR2 YFSETQ. V was pared by 0 bases and J by 1 base, with 3 bases of the junction left unmatched. The CDR3 contains 16 residues. CDR3 sequence: CASSLGQGGNTGELFF. The CDR3 nucleotides are TGCGCCAGCAGCTTGGGACAGGGTGGGAACACCGGGGAGCTGTTTTTT.

In regard to this clone: A read error may account for a junction end that differs from germline. The J gene is TRBJ1-1, the V gene TRBV28, with 8 bases aligning to TRBD1. The CDR3 totals 13 residues. Germline CDR1 reads MDHEN; CDR2 reads SYDVKM. The CDR3 is CAITRQGNPEAFF. The DNA for the CDR3 is TGTGCCATCACCAGACAGGGGAACCCTGAAGCTTTCTTT.

The V gene is TRBV6-4, the J gene TRBJ2-7; weak D call: TRBD2 (5 bases). Trimming shortened V by 7 bases and J by 2 bases, and 18 bases separated the two germline ends. The CDR3 spans 15 residues. The germline CDR1 and CDR2 sequences are MRHNA and SNTAGT. In DNA, the CDR3 is TGTGCCAGCAAAGTTGGAGGACCCCAAACCTACGAGCAGTACTTC. Translation gives CASKVGGPQTYEQYF.

The rearrangement uses TRBV28 and TRBJ1-4; D perhaps matches TRBD1 (6 bases). The V gene lost 5 bases and the J gene lost 7 bases, with 8 bases spanning the gap. Per the germline V gene, CDR1 is MDHEN and CDR2 is SYDVKM. The CDR3 has 12 amino acids. The chain's CDR3 is CASSRQVEKLFF. DNA for the CDR3: TGTGCCAGCAGTCGACAGGTTGAAAAACTGTTTTTT.

On this clone itself: Other DNA sequences in the sample encode the same CDR3. This rearrangement joins TRBV18 to TRBJ1-5, with 9 positions matching TRBD1. Germline lookup yields CDR1 KGHSH and CDR2 LQKENI. Unmatched junction bases numbered 4, after V lost 3 bases and J lost 7 bases. The CDR3 is 14 residues long. The chain's CDR3 is CASSPGQGRQPQHF. The CDR3 coding sequence is TGTGCCAGCTCACCCGGACAGGGGAGGCAGCCCCAGCATTTT. The full variable domain, in which reference TRBV18 and TRBJ1-5 provide the parts outside the CDR3, is NAGVMQNPRHLVRRRGQEARLRCSPMKGHSHVYWYRQLPEEGLKFMVYLQKENIIDESGMPKERFSAEFPKEGPSILRIQQVVRGDSAAYFCASSPGQGRQPQHFGDGTRLSIL.

This chain links TRBV6-5 with TRBJ1-1, with a weak D call TRBD1 (5 bases). From germline, CDR1 is MNHEY and CDR2 SVGAGI. CDR3 length: 13 amino acids. Trimming cost V 5 bases and J 3 bases, with 10 bases left between them. CDR3 residues: CASSPTAYTEAFF. The CDR3 bases are TGTGCCAGCAGTCCGACAGCCTACACTGAAGCTTTCTTT.

Only a few counts were recorded for this clone. The chain joins TRBV28 to TRBJ2-7; tentative D call: TRBD1 (7 bases). The germline CDR1 and CDR2 sequences are MDHEN and SYDVKM. This CDR3 has 13 amino acids. V lost 3 bases, J lost 5 bases, and 11 bases lay in between. DNA for the CDR3: TGTGCCAGCAGTTTCGGCAGGGGGGACGAGCAGTACTTC. It encodes CASSFGRGDEQYF.

V gene TRBV3-1 (or the pseudogene TRBV3-2) combines with J gene TRBJ2-3, with 9 bases fitting TRBD2. J lost 5 bases, V lost 7 bases, and 10 bases had no gene match. In germline, CDR1 is LGHDT, CDR2 YNNKEL (reference sequence). There are 15 residues in the CDR3. CDR3 residues: CASTPNIAGVDTQYF. CDR3 sequence (DNA): TGTGCCAGCACCCCAAATATAGCGGGGGTAGATACGCAGTATTTT.

The J gene is TRBJ2-5, the V gene TRBV4-1; no firm D call. V lost 4 bases and J lost 1, with 16 bases in between. Germline V CDR1 and CDR2: MGHRA, YSYEKL. This CDR3 is built from 16 residues. The CDR3 loop is CASSPRVDSIQETQYF. CDR3 coding DNA: TGCGCCAGCAGCCCCCGGGTCGACTCGATCCAAGAGACCCAGTACTTC.

The sample holds a few counts of this clone. Here the CDR3 DNA reads TGTGCCAGCAGCATGGGGGGGACAGACTACGAGCAGTACTTC. Translating it yields CASSMGGTDYEQYF. The chain links TRBV5-8 to TRBJ2-7, with D possibly being TRBD1 or TRBD2 (7 bases each). V lost 4 bases, J lost 3 bases, and 14 bases lay in between. Germline V gene sequence: CDR1 SGHTS, CDR2 YDEGEE. The CDR3 length is 14 residues.

The chain has TRBV5-4 and TRBJ1-2, with 11 bases lining up with TRBD1. Germline V CDR1 and CDR2: SGHNT, YYREEE (reference sequence). The CDR3 is made up of 14 amino acids. V trimming: 6 bases; J trimming: 10 bases; junction bases outside the gene matches: 11. The CDR3 sequence is CASNKGQGARDYTF. The CDR3 DNA reads as TGTGCCAGCAACAAAGGACAGGGGGCGCGCGACTACACCTTC.

This chain connects TRBV5-4 to TRBJ1-5; TRBD1 is a possible D gene (5 bases). Germline V gene data show CDR1 as SGHNT and CDR2 as YYREEE (reference sequence). V gave up 5 bases and J gave up 3 bases, with 18 bases separating them. The CDR3 covers 16 residues. The CDR3 spells CASRSYGGGINQPQHF. DNA of the CDR3: TGTGCCAGCAGGAGTTACGGGGGAGGGATCAATCAGCCCCAGCATTTT. Based on the CDR3 plus reference TRBV5-4 and TRBJ1-5, the full variable domain is ETGVTQSPTHLIKTRGQQVTLRCSSQSGHNTVSWYQQALGQGPQFIFQYYREEENGRGNFPPRFSGLQFPNYSSELNVNALELDDSALYLCASRSYGGGINQPQHFGDGTRLSIL.

The gene calls are TRBV5-6 and TRBJ2-1; 7 bases match TRBD2. The V gene end was trimmed by 4 bases and the J gene end by 10 bases; junction bases not matched to a gene: 14. Germline lookup yields CDR1 SGHDT and CDR2 YYEEEE. This CDR3 has 15 residues. The CDR3 region is CASSVLAEVSQEQFF. In DNA form, the CDR3 reads TGTGCCAGCAGCGTCCTAGCGGAAGTTTCCCAAGAGCAGTTCTTC.

This chain joins TRBV5-1 and TRBJ1-4; weak D call: TRBD1 (6 bases). The germline CDR1 and CDR2 sequences are SGHRS and YFSETQ. The CDR3 covers 13 residues. V lost 5 bases and J 2 bases, leaving 7 bases between the germline ends. The CDR3 protein is CASSRGTNEKLFF. The CDR3 coding sequence is TGCGCCAGCAGTAGGGGGACTAATGAAAAACTGTTTTTT.

The V gene is TRBV30, the J gene TRBJ1-2; D may be TRBD1 (5 bases). Between the trimmed V and J ends, which lost 0 bases and 8 bases, there was a span of 16 bases. Looked up from germline, CDR1 is GTSNPN and CDR2 is SVGIG (reference sequence). This CDR3 region has 14 residues. The CDR3 DNA is TGTGCCTGGAGTGTACAGGTTAACCCCCTAGGCTACACCTTC. It is translated as CAWSVQVNPLGYTF.

J is TRBJ2-6 and V is TRBV18; the D gene is possibly TRBD1 (5 bases). Trimming left V 4 bases short and J 2 bases short, with 15 bases between. The germline CDR1 and CDR2 sequences are KGHSH and LQKENI. CDR3 length: 17 residues. This CDR3 is CASSLNGAGTGANVLTF. In DNA form, the CDR3 reads TGTGCCAGCTCACTGAATGGGGCAGGGACTGGGGCCAACGTCCTGACTTTC.

This clone was observed a few times. The rearrangement links TRBV18 to TRBJ1-1; TRBD1 matches 7 bases. V lost 6 bases to trimming and J lost 1 base; unmatched junction nucleotides: 5. The germline CDR1 and CDR2 sequences are KGHSH and LQKENI. The CDR3 totals 14 residues. DNA for the CDR3: TGTGCCAGCTCTCTCGACAGGGCGAACACTGAAGCTTTCTTT. It codes for CASSLDRANTEAFF. The whole variable domain, remainder taken from reference TRBV18 and TRBJ1-1, is NAGVMQNPRHLVRRRGQEARLRCSPMKGHSHVYWYRQLPEEGLKFMVYLQKENIIDESGMPKERFSAEFPKEGPSILRIQQVVRGDSAAYFCASSLDRANTEAFFGQGTRLTVV.

The rearrangement links TRBV20-1 to TRBJ2-6, with a possible D match to TRBD2 (6 bases). The V end lost 3 bases, the J end lost 0 bases, and 12 bases lay between the germline ends. In germline, CDR1 is DFQATT, CDR2 SNEGSKA (reference sequence). CDR3 size: 16 residues. The CDR3 DNA sequence: TGCAGTGCTAGTTTTGGAGGGACCTCTGGGGCCAACGTCCTGACTTTC. Translated, it gives CSASFGGTSGANVLTF.

The chain is built from TRBV14 and TRBJ1-4; D may be TRBD1 (5 bases). The CDR3 has 13 residues. Between the trimmed V and J ends, which lost 1 base and 7 bases, there was a span of 7 bases. Per germline, CDR1 SGHDN and CDR2 FVKESK. CDR3 in amino acids: CASSQGRGEKLFF. Written as DNA, the CDR3 is TGTGCCAGCAGCCAAGGGAGGGGTGAAAAACTGTTTTTT. Variable domain in full (rest from reference TRBV14 and TRBJ1-4): EAGVTQFPSHSVIEKGQTVTLRCDPISGHDNLYWYRRVMGKEIKFLLHFVKESKQDESGMPNNRFLAERTGGTYSTLKVQPAELEDSGVYFCASSQGRGEKLFFGSGTQLSVL.

V usage is TRBV7-3 and J usage is TRBJ2-1; 7 nucleotides line up with TRBD2. The CDR3 runs to 15 residues. V gave up 5 bases and J gave up 6 bases; unmatched junction bases: 10. CDR1 and CDR2 from the germline V gene are SGHTA and FQGTGA. This CDR3 is CASSLEGGLGNEQFF. The CDR3 DNA reads TGTGCCAGCAGCCTAGAGGGAGGGTTAGGCAATGAGCAGTTCTTC.

The chain uses TRBV5-1 and TRBJ1-4, with D possibly TRBD1 on 5 matching bases. Trimming removed 1 base from V and 7 bases from J, with 11 bases in between. CDR3 size: 14 residues. CDR1 SGHRS and CDR2 YFSETQ come from the germline V gene. In nucleotides, the CDR3 is TGCGCCAGCAGCTTGCGGGGGACGAGTGAAAAACTGTTTTTT. It translates to CASSLRGTSEKLFF.

The chain recombines TRBV23-1 with TRBJ2-7, with D tentatively TRBD1 (6 bases). TRBV23-1 belongs to the ORF category, with a function that is uncertain. This CDR3 has 11 amino acids. Trimming removed 8 bases at V and 7 bases at J, with 12 bases between. In DNA form, the CDR3 reads TGCGCCAGCCTACGAGGGGGAGAGCAGTACTTC. Its translation: CASLRGGEQYF.

V gene TRBV29-1 combines with J gene TRBJ2-7, with 10 bases matching TRBD1. In germline, CDR1 is SQVTM, CDR2 ANQGSEA. With 4 bases clipped from V and 2 bases from J, the junction kept 2 bases outside the gene matches. The CDR3 is 13 amino acids. The CDR3 DNA sequence: TGCAGCGTTGGTGGGACAGGGGCCTACGAGCAGTACTTC. Its protein product is CSVGGTGAYEQYF.

The rearrangement links TRBV28 to TRBJ2-7; no clear D gene. This CDR3 is 12 amino acids long. Germline assignment: CDR1 MDHEN and CDR2 SYDVKM. Trimming pared 4 bases from V and 6 bases from J, leaving 10 bases between. The CDR3 region is CASSYASGEQYF. DNA of the CDR3: TGTGCCAGCAGTTACGCGTCGGGCGAGCAGTACTTC.

This clone was detected only once. This rearrangement joins TRBV27 to TRBJ2-4; D is perhaps TRBD2 (7 bases). The V end was cut by 3 bases, the J end by 6 bases, with 15 bases between. CDR3 length equals 15 residues. Germline-derived CDR1 and CDR2 are MNHEY and SMNVEV (reference sequence). CDR3 coding DNA: TGTGCCAGCAGTTTTTATGGGGGGGCAGGAAACATTCAGTACTTC. Translation: CASSFYGGAGNIQYF.

The rearrangement links TRBV7-3 to TRBJ2-7; D possibly corresponds to TRBD1 (6 bases). V was trimmed by 4 bases and J by 6 bases, leaving 19 bases between them. This CDR3 comprises 15 residues. Germline V lookup: CDR1 SGHTA, CDR2 FQGTGA. CDR3 in amino acids: CASSSNRDTQGEQYF. As DNA, the CDR3 is TGTGCCAGCAGCTCCAACCGGGACACTCAGGGCGAGCAGTACTTC.

This clone has just a few counts. The CDR3 sequence is CASSIVGREVYF. CDR3 nucleotide sequence: TGTGCCAGTAGTATAGTCGGCAGGGAGGTGTACTTC. The V gene is TRBV19, the J gene TRBJ2-4; D possibly corresponds to TRBD2 (6 bases). V lost 1 base and J 15 bases, leaving 13 bases between the germline ends. Germline V gene data show CDR1 as LNHDA and CDR2 as SQIVND (reference sequence). This CDR3 is built from 12 residues. Using reference TRBV19 and TRBJ2-4 for the parts outside the CDR3, the full variable domain is DGGITQSPKYLFRKEGQNVTLSCEQNLNHDAMYWYRQDPGQGLRLIYYSQIVNDFQKGDIAEGYSVSREKKESFPLTVTSAQKNPTAFYLCASSIVGREVYFGAGTRLSVL.